This TCR beta chain appears in the sequencing data of a study of blood T cell repertoires in COVID-19. TCRdb's table, derived via immunoSEQ multiplex PCR, lists solely in-frame clones and lacks some. The sample records over 200,000 clones, roughly 91% being singletons. Two consecutive negative NP/OP PCR tests, clearance, or resolved symptoms defined Cohort 3 recovery. The origin of this receptor is a man between 40 and 49 years old who had recovered from COVID-19. The material sequenced was PBMCs or T cells enriched from blood (not recorded which).

CDR3 loop: CASSLAWGRDLAPNEQFF. CDR3 sequence (DNA): TGTGCCAGCAGCTTAGCTTGGGGAAGGGACTTAGCCCCCAATGAGCAGTTCTTC. The rearrangement uses TRBV7-6 and TRBJ2-1, with D perhaps TRBD2 (6 bases). CDR1 is SGHVS, CDR2 FNYEAQ, per germline. The CDR3 spans 18 residues. The V and J ends lost 0 bases and 6 bases respectively, with 21 bases between them.